Presented here are 21 T cell receptor beta chains from one specimen sequenced in a study of human CD8 memory T cell subsets. Libraries targeted TCR beta using 5' RACE with UMIs. TCRdb re-called the 5' RACE reads and gives one entry per CDR3 protein, without DNA. This sample's table has more than 5,500 distinct CDR3 sequences. The TPEX subset meant dysfunctional early memory CD8+ cells, CCR7+ PD-1+ TIGIT+. The sequenced sample was CD8+ T cells from PBMCs. All receptors come from a human donor in good health.

V usage is TRBV5-1 and J usage is TRBJ2-7; TCRdb picks TRBD2, but there is no DNA to check that call. The length of the CDR3 is 16 residues. Germline-derived CDR1 and CDR2 are SGHRS and YFSETQ. This chain's CDR3 is CASSLTSGSGDYEQYF.

This clonotype is labeled medium-sized based on frequency. The chain couples TRBV15 to TRBJ2-2. The CDR3 is made up of 15 amino acids. Per the germline V gene, CDR1 is LNHNV and CDR2 is YYDKDF (reference sequence). CDR3 loop: CATREAGLNTGELFF.

CDR3 sequence reads: CAITIGANYEQYF. This chain connects TRBV7-9 to TRBJ2-7; no DNA is available, so the TRBD1 call from TCRdb remains unchecked. From germline, CDR1 is SEHNR and CDR2 FQNEAQ (reference sequence). This CDR3 is built from 13 residues.

The chain joins TRBV3-1 to TRBJ2-3; TCRdb proposes TRBD1, but this gene call is untestable without DNA. Germline V gene lookup returns CDR1 LGHDT and CDR2 YNNKEL (reference sequence). The CDR3 contains 18 residues. The CDR3 spells CASRAGVAKLPSTDTQYF.

By frequency, this clonotype is medium-sized. The V call is TRBV28, the J call TRBJ2-4; TCRdb reports TRBD2, a call that lacks DNA to check it against. The germline CDR1 and CDR2 sequences are MDHEN and SYDVKM. This CDR3 contains 13 residues. CDR3: CASSLVGRNIQYF.

CDR3 sequence reads: CATSSGGGNEQFF. The chain has TRBV24-1 and TRBJ2-1; with no DNA, the TCRdb D assignment of TRBD2 cannot be verified. Germline CDR1 and CDR2: KGHDR and SFDVKD. The CDR3 is 13 residues long.

The genes are TRBV20-1 and TRBJ2-1; TCRdb proposes TRBD2, but this gene call is untestable without DNA. The CDR3 covers 16 residues. CDR1 and CDR2 (germline): DFQATT, SNEGSKA (reference sequence). This CDR3 reads CSAQGVGTSGILEQFF.

This clonotype is deemed medium-sized by its frequency. The chain employs TRBV20-1 and TRBJ1-1; TCRdb calls TRBD1, which cannot be checked without DNA. The CDR3 consists of 14 residues. Per germline, CDR1 DFQATT and CDR2 SNEGSKA (reference sequence). The CDR3 is CSARPGHMNTEAFF.

This chain uses TRBV2 with TRBJ1-1. In germline, CDR1 is SNHLY, CDR2 FYNNEI. This CDR3 is built from 11 residues. The CDR3 loop reads CASSRGTEAFF.

This clonotype counts as medium-sized by frequency. The chain's CDR3 is CASSLAGASVDEQFF. This rearrangement joins TRBV7-2 to TRBJ2-1; the D call from TCRdb, TRBD1, cannot be confirmed without DNA. CDR1 is SGHTA and CDR2 is FQGNSA in the germline V gene. The CDR3 is 15 residues long.

The chain uses TRBV20-1 and TRBJ2-2; without DNA, the TCRdb call of TRBD2 cannot be checked. Germline values: CDR1 DFQATT, CDR2 SNEGSKA (reference sequence). This CDR3 is built from 20 residues. The CDR3 spells CSARDVAGLAGGSRAGELFF.

By frequency, this clonotype registers large. This rearrangement joins TRBV20-1 to TRBJ1-1; there is no DNA to check the TCRdb D call of TRBD1. The length of the CDR3 is 15 residues. CDR1 DFQATT and CDR2 SNEGSKA come from the germline V gene (reference sequence). CDR3 region: CSAILNRVMDTEAFF.

V gene TRBV9 combines with J gene TRBJ2-3. The CDR3 totals 15 residues. Germline V CDR1 and CDR2: SGDLS, YYNGEE. The CDR3 sequence: CASSGGGFSTDTQYF.

This chain joins TRBV3-1 and TRBJ2-5; TCRdb's D gene call, TRBD2, goes unchecked for lack of DNA. The CDR3 is 15 amino acids. Germline assignment: CDR1 LGHDT and CDR2 YNNKEL (reference sequence). The CDR3: CASSHKPGLVVTQYF.

The CDR3 is CASSYFGQKNTEAFF. The V and J genes are TRBV6-6 and TRBJ1-1; TCRdb lists TRBD1, though no DNA is available to test this call. Germline loops: CDR1 MNHNY, CDR2 SVGAGI (reference sequence). The CDR3 covers 15 residues.

This chain uses TRBV27 with TRBJ2-1. This CDR3 has 15 residues. Germline-derived CDR1 and CDR2 are MNHEY and SMNVEV (reference sequence). The CDR3 reads CASSLSASPYNEQFF.

The chain has TRBV6-2 or TRBV6-3 and TRBJ2-3. This CDR3 has 14 amino acids. CDR1 and CDR2 (germline): MNHEY, SVGEGT. This chain's CDR3 is CASSPRAYTDTQYF.

This clonotype is medium-sized by frequency. The chain uses TRBV29-1 and TRBJ2-4. In germline, CDR1 is SQVTM, CDR2 ANQGSEA. CDR3 size: 13 residues. CDR3 in amino acids: CSVVFVNVDIQYF.

V is TRBV5-1 and J is TRBJ2-1; there is no DNA to check the TCRdb D call of TRBD1. The CDR3 extends over 17 amino acids. Germline CDR1 SGHRS, CDR2 YFSETQ. This CDR3 reads CASSLVPGGSSWNEQFF.

The chain links TRBV12-3 or TRBV12-4 to TRBJ2-7; TCRdb designates TRBD1, a call that cannot be tested without DNA. This CDR3 is 15 amino acids long. The chain's CDR3 is CASRPTGTGYNEQYF.

The rearrangement uses TRBV20-1 and TRBJ2-1; lacking DNA, the TRBD1 call made by TCRdb goes unchecked. The CDR3 is 19 amino acids. Germline V gives CDR1 DFQATT, CDR2 SNEGSKA (reference sequence). CDR3 protein: CSPTTPGTGGVNWYNEQFF.